These 23 T cell receptor beta chains share one sample of origin, sequenced in a study of OX40 agonist ivuxolimab in advanced cancers. TCRdb's copy holds only in-frame clones and misses some; the assay was immunoSEQ multiplex PCR. This table holds around 70,000 clones, less than 90% found once. The sequencing here drew on CD4+ or CD8+ T cells sorted from blood, taken in a trial of the OX40 agonist ivuxolimab. All receptors come from an adult with an advanced solid tumor such as melanoma, head and neck, liver or kidney cancer.

This clone was picked up one time. This chain uses TRBV12-5 with TRBJ2-1; TRBD2 matches at 12 bases. Germline loops: CDR1 LGHNT, CDR2 FRNRAP. This CDR3 comprises 15 residues. After removal of 6 bases from V and 7 bases from J, the junction contained 7 bases not matched to a gene. The CDR3 region is CASGLTSGSGNEQFF. As DNA, the CDR3 is TGTGCTAGTGGGCTGACTAGCGGGAGTGGTAATGAGCAGTTCTTC.

This clone was picked up a small number of times. The chain combines TRBV4-2 with TRBJ2-3; no definite D call. V was trimmed by 4 bases and J by 3 bases, leaving 11 bases between them. The length of the CDR3 is 14 residues. CDR1 is LGHNA, CDR2 YNFKEQ, per germline. The chain's CDR3 is CASSRQDGTDTQYF. The CDR3 nucleotides are TGTGCCAGCAGCCGGCAGGACGGGACAGATACGCAGTATTTT.

In its sample, this clone was seen once. This chain connects TRBV7-8 to TRBJ2-7; maybe TRBD1 (5 bases). Germline assignment: CDR1 SGHVS and CDR2 FQNEAQ. The CDR3 has 15 residues. Trimming shortened V by 5 bases and J by 4 bases, and 18 bases separated the two germline ends. The CDR3 sequence is CASSGRTSSHYEQYF. The DNA of the CDR3 is TGTGCCAGCAGCGGACGGACATCATCCCATTACGAGCAGTACTTC. The variable domain in full, with the rest retrieved from reference TRBV7-8 and TRBJ2-7, is GAGVSQSPRYKVAKRGQDVALRCDPISGHVSLFWYQQALGQGPEFLTYFQNEAQLDKSGLPSDRFFAERPEGSVSTLKIQRTQQEDSAVYLCASSGRTSSHYEQYFGPGTRLTVT.

The chain recombines TRBV11-3 with TRBJ2-6; D unclear. The CDR3 consists of 16 residues. The V gene lost 2 bases and the J gene lost 0 bases, with 8 bases spanning the gap. The germline gives CDR1 SGHNT, CDR2 YENEEA. CDR3 sequence: CASSLSRSSGANVLTF. CDR3 nucleotide sequence: TGTGCCAGCAGCTTATCCCGAAGCTCTGGGGCCAACGTCCTGACTTTC. Drawing the rest from reference TRBV11-3 and TRBJ2-6, the complete variable domain is EAGVVQSPRYKIIEKKQPVAFWCNPISGHNTLYWYLQNLGQGPELLIRYENEEAVDDSQLPKDRFSAERLKGVDSTLKIQPAELGDSAVYLCASSLSRSSGANVLTFGAGSRLTVL.

In its sample, this clone was seen a few times. This chain joins TRBV29-1 and TRBJ1-2; 8 bases are a match to TRBD1. Looked up from germline, CDR1 is SQVTM and CDR2 is ANQGSEA. V shed 1 base and J 4 bases; nucleotides not matched to a gene: 2. The CDR3 covers 13 residues. CDR3 residues: CSVEVGTGYGYTF. The CDR3 DNA follows: TGCAGCGTTGAAGTAGGGACAGGCTATGGCTACACCTTC.

Written as DNA, the CDR3 is TGCGCCAGCAGCCCCGACAGGGGGCACACCGGGGAGCTGTTTTTT. It translates to CASSPDRGHTGELFF. The V call is TRBV23-1, the J call TRBJ2-2, with TRBD1 matching over 10 bases. Being an ORF, TRBV23-1 has a function that is uncertain. This CDR3 spans 15 amino acids. V trimming: 6 bases; J trimming: 3 bases; junction bases outside the gene matches: 4.

Here the CDR3 DNA reads TGTGCCAGTAGTATAGAAGAGACAGGGAGGACCGGGGAGCTGTTTTTT. It specifies CASSIEETGRTGELFF. The chain combines TRBV19 with TRBJ2-2, with a weak D call TRBD1 (7 bases). V lost 0 bases to trimming and J lost 5 bases, with 13 bases between them. The CDR3 is made up of 16 amino acids. Germline V gene data show CDR1 as LNHDA and CDR2 as SQIVND (reference sequence).

The chain couples TRBV27 to TRBJ2-2, with D hard to call. Germline V gene data show CDR1 as MNHEY and CDR2 as SMNVEV (reference sequence). This CDR3 is 12 amino acids long. V was cut by 6 bases and J by 7 bases, with 9 bases left in between. The CDR3 reads CASSVKGGELFF. DNA of the CDR3: TGTGCCAGCAGCGTTAAGGGCGGGGAGCTGTTTTTT.

This chain uses TRBV5-6 with TRBJ2-2, with D unclear. V was pared by 0 bases and J by 4 bases, with 10 bases between. Germline V gene sequence: CDR1 SGHDT, CDR2 YYEEEE. The CDR3 consists of 15 residues. The CDR3 loop reads CASSLVEMGTGELFF. In DNA form, the CDR3 reads TGTGCCAGCAGCTTGGTTGAGATGGGCACCGGGGAGCTGTTTTTT. The variable domain in full, completed from reference TRBV5-6 and TRBJ2-2, reads DAGVTQSPTHLIKTRGQQVTLRCSPKSGHDTVSWYQQALGQGPQFIFQYYEEEERQRGNFPDRFSGHQFPNYSSELNVNALLLGDSALYLCASSLVEMGTGELFFGEGSRLTVL.

The chain is built from TRBV6-6 and TRBJ1-1; TRBD1 agrees at 9 bases. The germline CDR1 and CDR2 sequences are MNHNY and SVGAGI (reference sequence). This CDR3 contains 14 residues. V shed 6 bases, J shed 1 base, and the junction held 3 bases outside the gene matches. CDR3: CASRDRGGNTEAFF. The CDR3 nucleotides read TGTGCCAGCAGGGACAGGGGAGGGAACACTGAAGCTTTCTTT.

The V call is TRBV30, the J call TRBJ1-6; D gene uncertain. Looked up from germline, CDR1 is GTSNPN and CDR2 is SVGIG (reference sequence). The CDR3 totals 16 residues. The ends were cut back, 7 bases at V and 0 bases at J, with 16 bases in the middle. CDR3 residues: CASALDWSSYNSPLHF. CDR3 coding DNA: TGTGCCTCTGCGCTGGACTGGAGCTCCTATAATTCACCCCTCCACTTT.

This clone was recorded once. The rearrangement joins TRBV7-9 to TRBJ2-7; possible D gene TRBD2, 6 bases. V was shortened by 1 base and J by 5 bases, with 12 bases between the two germline ends. Germline V gene data show CDR1 as SEHNR and CDR2 as FQNEAQ (reference sequence). This CDR3 contains 14 residues. The CDR3 is CASSLVAAPDEQYF. CDR3 DNA sequence: TGTGCCAGCAGCTTAGTAGCGGCCCCCGACGAGCAGTACTTC.

The table lists this clone with a count of one. V usage is TRBV10-3 and J usage is TRBJ1-2; 8 nucleotides match TRBD1. The junction had 7 bases not matched to a gene; V was cut back by 0 bases and J by 4 bases. CDR3 length: 16 amino acids. Germline assignment: CDR1 ENHRY and CDR2 SYGVKD. As DNA, the CDR3 is TGTGCCATCAGTGAGTCCCAGGGGGCGGATAGCTATGGCTACACCTTC. Amino acids: CAISESQGADSYGYTF.

This sequence joins TRBV19 and TRBJ2-2; a weak D match, TRBD1 (6 bases). In germline, CDR1 is LNHDA, CDR2 SQIVND (reference sequence). The V end lost 5 bases, the J end lost 6 bases, and 16 bases lay between the germline ends. This CDR3 is built from 15 residues. The CDR3 bases are TGTGCCAGTAGTCCTTTTACAGGGAATCCCGGGGAGCTGTTTTTT. This encodes CASSPFTGNPGELFF. The variable domain in full, completed from reference TRBV19 and TRBJ2-2, reads DGGITQSPKYLFRKEGQNVTLSCEQNLNHDAMYWYRQDPGQGLRLIYYSQIVNDFQKGDIAEGYSVSREKKESFPLTVTSAQKNPTAFYLCASSPFTGNPGELFFGEGSRLTVL.

This clone has at least ten counts. The chain carries TRBV6-6 and TRBJ2-3; D uncertain. The CDR3 is 13 residues long. Trimming stripped 4 bases from V and 3 bases from J, with 8 bases between. Germline V lookup: CDR1 MNHNY, CDR2 SVGAGI (reference sequence). This CDR3 is CASSSMSTDTQYF. For the CDR3, the DNA is TGTGCCAGCAGTTCGATGAGTACAGATACGCAGTATTTT.

This clone was recorded only once. The chain uses TRBV10-3 and TRBJ2-5; D is possibly TRBD1 or TRBD2 (6 bases each). Trimming took 4 bases from V and 1 from J, leaving 7 bases between them. Germline V gene lookup returns CDR1 ENHRY and CDR2 SYGVKD. CDR3 length equals 13 residues. In nucleotides, the CDR3 is TGTGCCATCAGTGGGGGGGCCCAAGAGACCCAGTACTTC. This encodes CAISGGAQETQYF.

This CDR3 reads CAWSGGGDRETQYF. The CDR3 DNA sequence: TGTGCCTGGAGTGGCGGAGGGGACCGAGAGACCCAGTACTTC. The chain recombines TRBV30 with TRBJ2-5, with a weak D call TRBD2 (6 bases). The germline V gene encodes CDR1 GTSNPN and CDR2 SVGIG (reference sequence). This CDR3 has 14 residues. Trimming stripped 1 base from V and 4 bases from J, with 13 bases between.

The chain recombines TRBV11-3 with TRBJ2-7; 7 bases are shared with TRBD2. The CDR3 runs 16 residues. The germline CDR1 and CDR2 sequences are SGHNT and YENEEA. V was pared by 0 bases and J by 4 bases, with 9 bases of the junction left unmatched. The CDR3 sequence: CASSLDRGGGQYEQYF. The CDR3 nucleotides are TGTGCCAGCAGCTTAGATCGCGGGGGAGGGCAGTACGAGCAGTACTTC.

The rearrangement joins TRBV5-1 to TRBJ2-5; possibly TRBD1 for D (6 bases). CDR3 size: 15 residues. CDR1 SGHRS and CDR2 YFSETQ come from the germline V gene. Trimming took off 1 base at V and 5 bases at J, with 15 bases between the two ends. CDR3 bases: TGCGCCAGCAGCTTGCCACAGGGTTTAGGGGAGACCCAGTACTTC. Translating gives CASSLPQGLGETQYF.

V and J are TRBV7-2 and TRBJ2-2; 9 bases agree with TRBD2. V lost 2 bases, J lost 5 bases, and 6 bases stayed unmatched. Germline V gene data show CDR1 as SGHTA and CDR2 as FQGNSA. The CDR3 is 16 residues long. Written as DNA, the CDR3 is TGTGCCAGCAGCTTATCTAGCGGGGCAGAAACCGGGGAGCTGTTTTTT. Translation gives CASSLSSGAETGELFF.

The V gene is TRBV18, the J gene TRBJ2-5; 8 bases match TRBD2. V lost 2 bases, J lost 9 bases, and 8 bases stayed unmatched. The CDR3 is made up of 14 amino acids. Germline-derived CDR1 and CDR2 are KGHSH and LQKENI. The CDR3 DNA reads TGTGCCAGCTCACCAGGGACTAGGGGGGATTCCCAGTACTTC. As protein: CASSPGTRGDSQYF.

This clone was detected only a few times. The CDR3 here is CATSRDRVSYNEQFF. The CDR3 DNA follows: TGTGCCACCAGCAGGGACAGGGTTTCCTACAATGAGCAGTTCTTC. The chain is built from TRBV15 and TRBJ2-1; 8 nucleotides match TRBD1. CDR3 size: 15 residues. J gave up 1 base and V 3 bases, and 2 bases lay outside the gene matches. Germline values: CDR1 LNHNV, CDR2 YYDKDF (reference sequence).

The chain employs TRBV11-3 and TRBJ1-4; 7 bases fit TRBD1. This CDR3 is built from 15 residues. The junction had 8 bases not matched to a gene; V was cut back by 5 bases and J by 5 bases. CDR1 and CDR2 (germline): SGHNT, YENEEA. CDR3: CASSQGGGQNEKLFF. For the CDR3, the DNA is TGTGCCAGCAGCCAGGGGGGAGGACAGAATGAAAAACTGTTTTTT. Filled out from reference TRBV11-3 and TRBJ1-4, the complete variable domain reads EAGVVQSPRYKIIEKKQPVAFWCNPISGHNTLYWYLQNLGQGPELLIRYENEEAVDDSQLPKDRFSAERLKGVDSTLKIQPAELGDSAVYLCASSQGGGQNEKLFFGSGTQLSVL.